This is a list of T cell receptor beta chains from one sample in a study of early T cells in non-severe SARS-CoV-2 infection. TCRdb itself ran the 5' RACE reads through MiXCR, one entry per CDR3 protein. Of some 60,000 distinct CDR3 sequences listed, under 10% were seen once; the top ten hold 8.5% to 9.5%. The sequenced material came from whole blood. The receptors stem from an adult who was a healthcare worker with PCR-confirmed SARS-CoV-2 infection or an uninfected control (not recorded which). CDR3s include the opening cysteine and the closing phenylalanine or tryptophan. D genes are given only for firm matches. Only some rows state a clone size, as once, few, many or a class for expanded clones.

clone_size	v_call	j_call	d_call	cdr3_nt	cdr3_aa
.	TRBV5-5	TRBJ1-5	.	TGTGCCAGCAGCTTGGGAAAGCATCTACATTTT	CASSLGKHLHF
many	TRBV6-6	TRBJ1-1	.	TGTGCCAGCAGTCTTCGGTCCCAAGCTTTCTTT	CASSLRSQAFF
.	TRBV5-1	TRBJ2-1	.	TGCGCCAGCAGCTTGGAGGTCAGGGATGAGGATGAGCAGTTCTTC	CASSLEVRDEDEQFF
many	TRBV20-1	TRBJ2-3	.	TGCAGTGCTAGAGGGATATCTCTTGACTACACAGATACGCAGTATTTT	CSARGISLDYTDTQYF
.	TRBV5-4	TRBJ2-7	TRBD2	TGTGCCAGCAGCTTGAAGGGACTAATGTACGAGCAGTACTTC	CASSLKGLMYEQYF
few	TRBV5-6	TRBJ1-1	.	TGTGCCAGCAGCTTGAGGCGAACGAACACTGAAGCTTTCTTT	CASSLRRTNTEAFF
.	TRBV6-2/TRBV6-3	TRBJ2-7	.	TGTGCCAGCAGTTCCCGATACGAGCAGTACTTC	CASSSRYEQYF
.	TRBV29-1	TRBJ2-5	TRBD1	TGCAGCGTGCACCGATGGACAGGGCAGGAGACCCAGTACTTC	CSVHRWTGQETQYF
many	TRBV12-3/TRBV12-4	TRBJ2-7	.	TGTGCCAGCAGTTTAGGGGCCGAGCAGTACTTC	CASSLGAEQYF
many	TRBV5-1	TRBJ2-6	TRBD1	TGCGCCAGCAGCTTGGACCCAGGGGGCAACTCTGGGGCCAACGTCCTGACTTTC	CASSLDPGGNSGANVLTF
.	TRBV9	TRBJ1-1	.	TGTGCCAGCAGCGTAGTGAAGGGAACTGAAGCTTTCTTT	CASSVVKGTEAFF
many	TRBV4-1	TRBJ1-4	.	TGCGCCAGCAGCCAAGAGGGGAGAAATAGTGAAAAACTGTTTTTT	CASSQEGRNSEKLFF
few	TRBV7-2	TRBJ2-5	TRBD1	TGTGCCAGCAGCTTAGGGACAGGGAGGGAGACCCAGTACTTC	CASSLGTGRETQYF
many	TRBV20-1	TRBJ2-1	.	TGCAGTGCTGGGATCGACCGTCACAATGAGCAGTTCTTC	CSAGIDRHNEQFF
many	TRBV16	TRBJ1-5	.	TGTGCCAGCAGCCAACGGTCCAGGGTTAATAGCAATCAGCCCCAGCATTTT	CASSQRSRVNSNQPQHF
many	TRBV9	TRBJ1-2	TRBD1	TGTGCCAGCAGCGTAGTGCCGGGACAGCGGAATCATGGCTACACCTTC	CASSVVPGQRNHGYTF
few	TRBV5-1	TRBJ1-4	.	TGCGCCAGCAGCTCCTGGTGGGGGTCAACTAATGAAAAACTGTTTTTT	CASSSWWGSTNEKLFF
many	TRBV18	TRBJ1-1	.	TGTGCCAGCTCACCACCGGCCAGAGCGAACACTGAAGCTTTCTTT	CASSPPARANTEAFF
many	TRBV27	TRBJ2-3	.	TGTGCCAGCAGTTTATCCGATAGCACAGATACGCAGTATTTT	CASSLSDSTDTQYF
many	TRBV29-1	TRBJ2-7	.	TGCAGCGTTGGAGGGGTAGCTGCCTCCTACGAGCAGTACTTC	CSVGGVAASYEQYF
many	TRBV3-1	TRBJ2-7	TRBD1	TGTGCCAGCAGCCCCACTGACAGGGGGCTATACGAGCAGTACTTC	CASSPTDRGLYEQYF
.	TRBV18	TRBJ2-6	.	TGTGCCAGCTCACCGGGTTTTTACTCTGGGGCCAACGTCCTGACTTTC	CASSPGFYSGANVLTF